The text below deals with one T cell receptor beta chain. Its antigen is as yet unknown. This entry is derived from a study of T-cell memory formation after mild COVID-19. Study conclusions and caveats: There were some responding clones in pre-infection memory, which suggested that cross-reactive memory had joined.

5'RACE primed from the constant segment yielded TCR alpha and TCR beta cDNA libraries bearing sample barcodes and UMIs. TCRdb reprocessed the 5' RACE reads with MiXCR, giving one entry per CDR3 protein. Of about 170,000 distinct CDR3 sequences listed, approximately 13% are singletons. This CDR3 has 17 residues. Trimming removed 8 bases from V and 7 bases from J; junction bases left unmatched: 16. Germline CDR1 is MNHEY and CDR2 is SMNVEV (reference sequence). This sequence joins TRBV27 and TRBJ2-5; 13 nucleotides match TRBD2. This sequence was found in a young man who had mild COVID-19 (a few samples of this study predate the infection). Cell type and time point are not known. Sequenced: PBMCs or a T cell subset sorted from them (not recorded which). The CDR3 region has the DNA TGTGCCAGCGGCCGAGCGACTAGCGGGGGGCCCATGGGGACCCAGTACTTC. Its translation is CASGRATSGGPMGTQYF.